What follows are 12 T cell receptor beta chains derived from one specimen sequenced in a study of shared clonotypes between healthy human individuals. Using immunoSEQ multiplex PCR, the repertoire was profiled, and TCRdb retains in-frame clones only, with some absent. The sample contains roughly 2.5 million clones, roughly nine tenths of which appear only once. The material sequenced was naive CD4+ T cells sorted from blood. The sample's subset: CD45RA+ positively selected. The receptors were gathered from a man between 18 and 35 years old in good health.

The chain has TRBV7-6 and TRBJ1-1, with D uncertain. CDR3 size: 16 residues. V dropped 0 bases and J dropped 1 base, with 12 bases sitting between them. The germline V gene has CDR1 SGHVS and CDR2 FNYEAQ. Here the CDR3 DNA reads TGTGCCAGCAGCTTAGCAGGGTATACTCCGAACACTGAAGCTTTCTTT. Protein: CASSLAGYTPNTEAFF.

The CDR3 DNA sequence: TGTGCCAGCAGCCCCGGAGACAGGTCCGGGCAGCCCCAGCATTTT. This gives the protein CASSPGDRSGQPQHF. The chain carries TRBV11-2 and TRBJ1-5, with D tentatively TRBD1 (6 bases). V gave up 5 bases and J gave up 7 bases, with 18 bases separating them. The CDR3 contains 15 residues. The germline CDR1 and CDR2 sequences are SGHAT and FQNNGV.

The gene calls are TRBV7-2 and TRBJ1-5; 7 bases match TRBD1. The ends lost 1 base at V and 5 bases at J; junction bases unmatched: 8. Germline CDR1 SGHTA, CDR2 FQGNSA. The CDR3 loop spans 16 amino acids. CDR3 sequence reads: CASSLVYTQGDQPQHF. Here the CDR3 DNA reads TGTGCCAGCAGCTTAGTTTACACTCAGGGGGATCAGCCCCAGCATTTT.

The chain couples TRBV10-3 to TRBJ1-1, with 10 bases matching TRBD1. CDR1 ENHRY and CDR2 SYGVKD come from the germline V gene. The ends lost 7 bases at V and 5 bases at J; junction bases unmatched: 7. There are 14 residues in the CDR3. CDR3 sequence: CAIKSTGGSTEAFF. Here the CDR3 DNA reads TGTGCCATCAAGTCGACAGGGGGCAGTACTGAAGCTTTCTTT.

This clone was detected only once. Distinct nucleotide sequences in the sample also encode this CDR3. The chain uses TRBV5-4 and TRBJ2-2; 11 nucleotides line up with TRBD2. The V gene's germline CDR1 is SGHNT and CDR2 YYREEE (reference sequence). V was clipped by 2 bases and J by 2 bases; unmatched bases: 2. The CDR3 contains 16 residues. CDR3 region: CASSLLAGANTGELFF. The CDR3 DNA follows: TGTGCCAGCAGCTTACTAGCGGGAGCCAACACCGGGGAGCTGTTTTTT.

This sequence joins TRBV6-5 and TRBJ2-3, with D perhaps TRBD2 (6 bases). Germline CDR1 MNHEY, CDR2 SVGAGI. Trimming pared 5 bases from V and 5 bases from J, leaving 17 bases between. This CDR3 is 15 amino acids long. CDR3 DNA sequence: TGTGCCAGCAGTACGGACTACCAACAGAAAGATACGCAGTATTTT. Translated: CASSTDYQQKDTQYF.

J is TRBJ1-4 and V is TRBV5-1; TRBD1 is a possible D gene (6 bases). Trimming pared 1 base from V and 13 bases from J, leaving 17 bases between. CDR1 is SGHRS, CDR2 YFSETQ, per germline. The CDR3 is 14 amino acids. The CDR3 DNA reads TGCGCCAGCAGCTTGAACGAGGGGGGCGAGGGACTGTTTTTT. Encoded protein: CASSLNEGGEGLFF.

The chain recombines TRBV5-1 with TRBJ2-7, with D hard to call. The germline gives CDR1 SGHRS, CDR2 YFSETQ. This CDR3 has 14 amino acids. V lost 4 bases to trimming and J lost 0 bases, with 11 bases between them. CDR3 in amino acids: CASSPRQSSYEQYF. The CDR3 DNA reads TGCGCCAGCAGCCCGAGGCAGAGCTCCTACGAGCAGTACTTC.

The V call is TRBV29-1, the J call TRBJ1-2; 12 bases align to TRBD1. The germline V gene has CDR1 SQVTM and CDR2 ANQGSEA. V dropped 7 bases and J dropped 7; count of bases not matched to a gene: 4. The CDR3 runs to 12 residues. The CDR3 is CSGGQGASGYTF. The CDR3 region has the DNA TGCAGCGGGGGACAGGGGGCGAGTGGCTACACCTTC.

The rearrangement joins TRBV6-1 to TRBJ2-1, with TRBD1 identical over 8 bases. J gave up 6 bases and V 7 bases, and 8 bases lay outside the gene matches. The CDR3 runs to 14 residues. Germline CDR1 and CDR2: MNHNS and SASEGT. CDR3 DNA sequence: TGTGCCAGCAACTATCAGGGGGCTGCCAATGAGCAGTTCTTC. Protein: CASNYQGAANEQFF.

This chain connects TRBV18 to TRBJ2-7, with TRBD2 matching over 7 bases. CDR1 and CDR2 (germline): KGHSH, LQKENI. This CDR3 has 16 amino acids. After removal of 3 bases from V and 4 bases from J, the junction contained 12 bases not matched to a gene. The CDR3, as DNA: TGTGCCAGCTCACCGACGACTAGCCCGACCGGGTACGAGCAGTACTTC. This encodes CASSPTTSPTGYEQYF.

In DNA form, the CDR3 reads TGCGCCAGCAGCTTGGAGGGCGGGGGGGCCTCAGAGACCCAGTACTTC. Residues: CASSLEGGGASETQYF. The chain is built from TRBV5-1 and TRBJ2-5; TRBD2 matches at 9 bases. CDR1 SGHRS and CDR2 YFSETQ come from the germline V gene. The CDR3 is 16 residues long. The J segment lost 4 bases and the V segment lost 0 bases, leaving 7 bases of the junction unmatched.